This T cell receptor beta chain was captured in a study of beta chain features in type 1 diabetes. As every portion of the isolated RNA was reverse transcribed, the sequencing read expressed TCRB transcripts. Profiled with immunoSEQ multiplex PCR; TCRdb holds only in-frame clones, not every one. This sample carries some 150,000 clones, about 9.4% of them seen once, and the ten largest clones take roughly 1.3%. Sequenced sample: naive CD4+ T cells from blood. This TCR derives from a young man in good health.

CDR3: CASSLVFRGLGTEAFF. DNA of the CDR3: TGTGCCAGCAGCTTAGTTTTTCGGGGGTTGGGCACTGAAGCTTTCTTT. The chain recombines TRBV7-2 with TRBJ1-1; D perhaps matches TRBD1 (5 bases). From germline, CDR1 is SGHTA and CDR2 FQGNSA. This CDR3 has 16 amino acids. V was shortened by 1 base and J by 4 bases, with 16 bases between the two germline ends.